A single sample is the source of the 12 T cell receptor beta chains below, sequenced in a study of immune evolution from preneoplasia to lung adenocarcinoma. Assay: immunoSEQ multiplex PCR; the TCRdb copy retains only in-frame clones and omits some. In the table there are approximately 9,600 clones, around 80% of which are singletons. Sequenced material: FFPE lung adenocarcinoma in situ tissue. The receptors come from a person aged 60 to 85 with lung adenocarcinoma.

This chain joins TRBV6-8 and TRBJ2-5; 7 bases agree with TRBD1. Germline V gene sequence: CDR1 MNHGY, CDR2 SAAAGT. With 7 bases clipped from V and 0 bases from J, the junction kept 2 bases outside the gene matches. The length of the CDR3 is 13 residues. The CDR3 region is CASNGQDQETQYF. In nucleotides, the CDR3 is TGTGCCAGCAACGGACAGGACCAAGAGACCCAGTACTTC.

The chain is built from TRBV2 and TRBJ2-1; 12 nucleotides line up with TRBD1. J was trimmed by 15 bases and V by 6 bases; bases with no gene match: 12. Germline CDR1 reads SNHLY; CDR2 reads FYNNEI. CDR3 length: 14 residues. Here the CDR3 reads CASSEGQGAQFPFF. The CDR3, as DNA: TGTGCCAGCAGCGAGGGACAGGGGGCGCAGTTTCCGTTCTTC.

The rearrangement joins TRBV16 to TRBJ2-3; D is ambiguous. CDR3 length equals 14 residues. Germline V gene lookup returns CDR1 KGHSY and CDR2 FQNENV. V gave up 0 bases and J gave up 3 bases, with 7 bases separating them. CDR3 nucleotide sequence: TGTGCCAGCAGCCAATCGGGCGTAACAGATACGCAGTATTTT. Translated: CASSQSGVTDTQYF.

The chain joins TRBV27 to TRBJ1-4, with 8 bases identical to TRBD1. The germline CDR1 and CDR2 sequences are MNHEY and SMNVEV (reference sequence). Germline trimming cut 6 bases from V and 5 bases from J; bases unmatched to any gene: 8. The CDR3 has 15 amino acids. CDR3 sequence: CASSPAGGPNEKLFF. For the CDR3, the DNA is TGTGCCAGCAGCCCTGCAGGGGGCCCGAATGAAAAACTGTTTTTT.

The gene calls are TRBV7-6 and TRBJ2-2; D is possibly TRBD1 (7 bases). This CDR3 contains 14 residues. CDR1 is SGHVS and CDR2 is FNYEAQ in the germline V gene. V gave up 8 bases and J gave up 1 base, with 11 bases separating them. CDR3 sequence: CASGRTGNTGELFF. DNA for the CDR3: TGTGCCAGCGGGAGGACAGGGAACACCGGGGAGCTGTTTTTT. Using reference TRBV7-6 and TRBJ2-2 for the parts outside the CDR3, the full variable domain is GAGVSQSPRYKVTKRGQDVALRCDPISGHVSLYWYRQALGQGPEFLTYFNYEAQQDKSGLPNDRFSAERPEGSISTLTIQRTEQRDSAMYRCASGRTGNTGELFFGEGSRLTVL.

Concerning this clone itself: One junction end does not reproduce the germline sequence, and a read error may be involved. The chain links TRBV5-4 to TRBJ1-6, with D hard to call. The CDR3 is 13 residues long. CDR1 and CDR2 (germline): SGHNT, YYREEE (reference sequence). In nucleotides, the CDR3 is TGTGCCAGCAGCTTGGTTGAGTCTTCACCCCTCTACTTT. It is translated as CASSLVESSPLYF.

The chain joins TRBV6-5 to TRBJ2-3; D uncertain. Trimming shortened V by 7 bases and J by 0 bases, and 8 bases separated the two germline ends. The V gene's germline CDR1 is MNHEY and CDR2 SVGAGI. This CDR3 region has 13 residues. For the CDR3, the DNA is TGTGCCAGCAATCCATCTAGCACAGATACGCAGTATTTT. It codes for CASNPSSTDTQYF.

This chain uses TRBV19 with TRBJ1-5, with D maybe TRBD1 (6 bases). The V end lost 3 bases, the J end lost 0 bases, and 12 bases lay between the germline ends. This CDR3 contains 16 residues. Germline V gives CDR1 LNHDA, CDR2 SQIVND (reference sequence). The CDR3 sequence: CASSITTGGSNQPQHF. DNA for the CDR3: TGTGCCAGTAGTATTACGACAGGAGGTAGCAATCAGCCCCAGCATTTT.

DNA of the CDR3: TGTGCCAGCTCACAACAGGGGCGATACACTGAAGCTTTCTTT. Its translation: CASSQQGRYTEAFF. The V call is TRBV18, the J call TRBJ1-1; 7 bases align to TRBD1. The ends lost 4 bases at V and 3 bases at J; junction bases unmatched: 5. From germline, CDR1 is KGHSH and CDR2 LQKENI. This CDR3 region has 14 residues.

The chain is built from TRBV7-9 and TRBJ2-7; no reliable D call. Germline values: CDR1 SEHNR, CDR2 FQNEAQ (reference sequence). Trimming took off 5 bases at V and 5 bases at J, with 19 bases between the two ends. The CDR3 is 15 amino acids. The CDR3 nucleotides are TGTGCCAGCAGCCTCGACCTCGGGTATACCGACGAGCAGTACTTC. Amino acid sequence: CASSLDLGYTDEQYF.

This clone has just a few counts. This rearrangement joins TRBV2 to TRBJ2-7; no clear D gene. Germline CDR1 is SNHLY and CDR2 is FYNNEI. V gave up 5 bases and J gave up 0 bases, with 11 bases separating them. This CDR3 has 14 residues. The CDR3 coding sequence is TGTGCCAGCAGTTCCGAGGCCCGCTCCTACGAGCAGTACTTC. It yields the protein CASSSEARSYEQYF.

The J gene is TRBJ1-4, the V gene TRBV7-8, with D possibly matching TRBD1 (5 bases). The length of the CDR3 is 16 residues. Trimming took 5 bases from V and 8 from J, leaving 21 bases between them. CDR1 is SGHVS, CDR2 FQNEAQ, per germline. CDR3 nucleotide sequence: TGTGCCAGCAGCAAACGAGACAGCTCCTTTCAAGAAAAACTGTTTTTT. Translating gives CASSKRDSSFQEKLFF.